The 29 T cell receptor beta chains below all came from one sample that was sequenced in a study of blood T cells in healthy people across ages. Through a sample-barcoded 5' primer and a J-beta primer mix, a second PCR was run for 7 to 11 cycles. TCRdb itself ran the 5' RACE reads through MiXCR, one entry per CDR3 protein. This sample has about 1.8 million distinct CDR3 sequences, with 40% to 55% found just once. What was sequenced was blood. The receptors were gathered from a woman in her 40s in good health.

Of note for this clonotype: A much bigger clone sits one base away, suggesting this may be a read error. The chain links TRBV20-1 to TRBJ2-7; the match to TRBD1 covers 7 bases. This CDR3 has 13 amino acids. Germline V gives CDR1 DFQATT, CDR2 SNEGSKA (reference sequence). The CDR3 protein is CNARGGQSYEQYF. CDR3 sequence (DNA): TGCAATGCTAGAGGGGGACAGTCCTACGAGCAGTACTTC.

There are a few counts of this clonotype. The chain couples TRBV6-5 to TRBJ2-5; 8 bases align to TRBD1. This CDR3 spans 12 amino acids. Germline lookup yields CDR1 MNHEY and CDR2 SVGAGI. Trimming cost V 4 bases and J 11 bases; bases outside gene matches: 6. This CDR3 is CASSSDRGHQYF. The CDR3, as DNA: TGTGCCAGCAGTTCCGACAGGGGACATCAGTACTTC.

This clonotype was recorded only once. This rearrangement joins TRBV6-2 or TRBV6-3 to TRBJ2-3; the D is unclear. This CDR3 comprises 13 residues. Germline V gives CDR1 MNHEY, CDR2 SVGEGT. V was cut by 3 bases and J by 6 bases, with 10 bases left in between. This CDR3 is CASSYGIRDTQYF. The CDR3 DNA sequence: TGTGCCAGCAGTTATGGGATTCGGGATACGCAGTATTTT.

This chain uses TRBV27 with TRBJ2-1; 8 nucleotides line up with TRBD2. V dropped 8 bases and J dropped 1; count of bases not matched to a gene: 4. CDR1 MNHEY and CDR2 SMNVEV come from the germline V gene (reference sequence). The CDR3 is made up of 14 amino acids. The CDR3 DNA is TGTGCCAGCTGGCGGGGGGCGTCCTACAATGAGCAGTTCTTC. Protein sequence: CASWRGASYNEQFF.

This clonotype was seen once. The junction departs from germline at one end; a sequencing error may be responsible. The chain recombines TRBV6-2 or TRBV6-3 with TRBJ2-3, with D perhaps TRBD1 (5 bases). Germline-derived CDR1 and CDR2 are MNHEY and SVGEGT. The CDR3 runs 14 residues. The CDR3 spells CASSYDSVSDTQYF. CDR3 sequence (DNA): TGTGCCAGTAGTTATGACAGTGTTTCAGATACGCAGTATTTT.

This chain uses TRBV3-1 with TRBJ2-1; TRBD1 aligns across 9 bases. The germline CDR1 and CDR2 sequences are LGHDT and YNNKEL (reference sequence). J gave up 4 bases and V 7 bases, and 8 bases lay outside the gene matches. The CDR3 consists of 15 residues. The CDR3 is CASTSPTGGYNEQFF. As DNA, the CDR3 is TGTGCCAGCACCTCCCCGACAGGGGGATACAATGAGCAGTTCTTC.

This rearrangement joins TRBV6-1 to TRBJ2-1, with 8 bases lining up with TRBD1. Germline loops: CDR1 MNHNS, CDR2 SASEGT. This CDR3 comprises 13 residues. Unmatched junction bases numbered 7, after V lost 4 bases and J lost 11 bases. CDR3 sequence reads: CASSGQRTGQQFF. DNA of the CDR3: TGTGCCAGCAGTGGGCAAAGGACAGGGCAGCAGTTCTTC.

The gene calls are TRBV27 and TRBJ2-7, with 7 nucleotides matching TRBD1. The CDR3 consists of 15 residues. V shed 5 bases and J 0 bases; nucleotides not matched to a gene: 7. Germline CDR1 and CDR2: MNHEY and SMNVEV (reference sequence). CDR3 sequence reads: CASSRYRGSSYEQYF. The CDR3 DNA sequence: TGTGCCAGCAGTCGTTACAGGGGAAGCTCCTACGAGCAGTACTTC.

V is TRBV4-2 and J is TRBJ2-1, with 10 positions matching TRBD2. This CDR3 has 19 residues. Germline lookup yields CDR1 LGHNA and CDR2 YNFKEQ. V lost 2 bases and J lost 7; bases outside the gene matches: 17. CDR3 in amino acids: CASSQRSPGGAGGQNEQFF. DNA for the CDR3: TGTGCCAGCAGCCAAAGATCCCCCGGGGGAGCGGGGGGGCAGAATGAGCAGTTCTTC.

The chain recombines TRBV25-1 with TRBJ1-6, with D possibly matching TRBD1 (5 bases). The V gene's germline CDR1 is MGHDK and CDR2 SYGVNS. CDR3 length equals 14 residues. V gave up 0 bases and J gave up 7 bases, with 7 bases separating them. CDR3 sequence reads: CASSEYRANSPLHF. The CDR3, as DNA: TGTGCCAGCAGTGAATACAGGGCAAATTCACCCCTCCACTTT. Together with reference TRBV25-1 and TRBJ1-6, the CDR3 gives the full variable domain: EADIYQTPRYLVIGTGKKITLECSQTMGHDKMYWYQQDPGMELHLIHYSYGVNSTEKGDLSSESTVSRIRTEHFPLTLESARPSHTSQYLCASSEYRANSPLHFGNGTRLTVT.

The chain joins TRBV6-5 to TRBJ2-5; D uncertain. Trimming shortened V by 4 bases and J by 5 bases, and 14 bases separated the two germline ends. The CDR3 length is 14 residues. Germline V gene lookup returns CDR1 MNHEY and CDR2 SVGAGI. CDR3 loop: CASSSSMGLETQYF. DNA for the CDR3: TGTGCCAGCAGTTCTTCTATGGGATTGGAGACCCAGTACTTC.

The genes are TRBV7-2 and TRBJ2-5, with D perhaps assigned TRBD1 or TRBD2 (6 bases each). Germline V CDR1 and CDR2: SGHTA, FQGNSA. The V end was cut by 7 bases, the J end by 5 bases, with 23 bases between. The CDR3 contains 16 residues. CDR3 amino acids: CASTISPIQGGETQYF. CDR3 DNA: TGTGCCAGCACCATTAGTCCCATACAGGGAGGCGAGACCCAGTACTTC.

This clonotype was seen only once. This chain connects TRBV13 to TRBJ2-5, with TRBD1 matching over 7 bases. Germline V lookup: CDR1 PRHDT, CDR2 FYEKMQ (reference sequence). CDR3 length equals 16 residues. Germline trimming cut 5 bases from V and 2 bases from J; bases unmatched to any gene: 11. In nucleotides, the CDR3 is TGTGCCAGCAGCCTCAACAGGGGAATAGGGCAAGAGACCCAGTACTTC. Translated: CASSLNRGIGQETQYF.

In regard to this clonotype: An end of the junction differs from the germline gene, which may be a read error. The J gene is TRBJ1-4, the V gene TRBV3-1; D gene ambiguous. Germline CDR1 LGHDT, CDR2 YNNKEL (reference sequence). The CDR3 extends over 12 amino acids. CDR3 loop: CASSQDPEKLFF. CDR3 nucleotide sequence: TGTGCCAGCAGTCAAGATCCCGAAAAACTGTTTTTT.

The chain carries TRBV10-3 and TRBJ2-5; possibly TRBD2 for D (5 bases). The germline CDR1 and CDR2 sequences are ENHRY and SYGVKD. The CDR3 covers 14 residues. V was clipped by 0 bases and J by 2 bases, with 7 bases between them. This CDR3 is CAISESREQETQYF. CDR3 nucleotide sequence: TGTGCCATCAGTGAGTCGAGGGAACAAGAGACCCAGTACTTC.

The V call is TRBV12-3 or TRBV12-4, the J call TRBJ2-5; a weak D match, TRBD2 (5 bases). Trimming pared 0 bases from V and 11 bases from J, leaving 13 bases between. CDR3 size: 13 residues. The CDR3: CASSLASLREQYF. CDR3 nucleotides: TGTGCCAGCAGTTTAGCGTCTCTGAGGGAGCAGTACTTC.

The CDR3 DNA reads as TGCGCCAGCAGCCAAGGTACAGGGGCTAACACAGATACGCAGTATTTT. Translating it yields CASSQGTGANTDTQYF. This sequence joins TRBV4-1 and TRBJ2-3, with TRBD1 matching 7 bases. This CDR3 has 16 amino acids. The trim removed 1 base at V and 2 bases at J, leaving 6 bases unmatched. Germline V CDR1 and CDR2: MGHRA, YSYEKL.

The V gene is TRBV4-3, the J gene TRBJ1-4; possible D gene TRBD1, 6 bases. The CDR3 contains 19 residues. Deletions cut 0 bases from V and 7 bases from J, with 24 bases between. Germline lookup yields CDR1 LGHNA and CDR2 YSLEER. The CDR3 loop reads CASSQDSGGGGPATEKLFF. The CDR3 DNA reads TGCGCCAGCAGCCAAGATTCGGGGGGCGGGGGGCCAGCCACTGAAAAACTGTTTTTT.

The chain combines TRBV7-2 with TRBJ2-1, with no clear D. The CDR3 has 15 residues. Trimming removed 6 bases at V and 0 bases at J, with 12 bases between. Germline lookup yields CDR1 SGHTA and CDR2 FQGNSA. The CDR3 region has the DNA TGTGCCAGCAGTTGGATAAAGGTCTCCTACAATGAGCAGTTCTTC. It yields the protein CASSWIKVSYNEQFF.

This clonotype was observed a handful of times. The gene calls are TRBV5-1 and TRBJ2-5, with TRBD1 as a possible D gene (5 bases). This CDR3 contains 18 residues. The germline CDR1 and CDR2 sequences are SGHRS and YFSETQ. V lost 1 base and J lost 1, with 20 bases in between. This CDR3 is CASSLPQVLQVGQETQYF. CDR3 nucleotides: TGCGCCAGCAGCTTGCCCCAGGTCCTACAGGTCGGCCAAGAGACCCAGTACTTC.

The V gene is TRBV6-5, the J gene TRBJ2-1; D is perhaps TRBD2 (5 bases). Germline values: CDR1 MNHEY, CDR2 SVGAGI. The V end lost 2 bases, the J end lost 9 bases, and 17 bases lay between the germline ends. This CDR3 has 15 amino acids. The CDR3, as DNA: TGTGCCAGCAGTTACGATTCTAGGAGGTCGGGTGAGCAGTTCTTC. Its translation: CASSYDSRRSGEQFF.

In DNA, the CDR3 is TGTGCCAGCGGAGGAGTTTTACAAGAGACCCAGTACTTC. The encoded protein is CASGGVLQETQYF. This chain connects TRBV27 to TRBJ2-5; D may be TRBD2 (5 bases). Per germline, CDR1 MNHEY and CDR2 SMNVEV (reference sequence). The V end lost 8 bases, the J end lost 2 bases, and 12 bases lay between the germline ends. The CDR3 is 13 amino acids.

In DNA, the CDR3 is TGTGCCAGCAGCTTTGAATCGCGGGTTGGCAATCAGCCCCAGCATTTT. It is translated as CASSFESRVGNQPQHF. The gene calls are TRBV7-2 and TRBJ1-5; D is uncertain. Germline V gives CDR1 SGHTA, CDR2 FQGNSA. Trimming took 3 bases from V and 2 from J, leaving 14 bases between them. The CDR3 is 16 amino acids.

Only a few counts were recorded for this clonotype. The chain has TRBV20-1 and TRBJ2-7, with 12 bases aligning to TRBD2. Germline V gene lookup returns CDR1 DFQATT and CDR2 SNEGSKA (reference sequence). The ends lost 6 bases at V and 7 bases at J; junction bases unmatched: 10. There are 14 residues in the CDR3. The DNA of the CDR3 is TGCAGTGCCACACTAGCGGGGGGCACGAGGGAGCAGTACTTC. Its protein is CSATLAGGTREQYF.

This clonotype has just a few counts. The chain employs TRBV5-1 and TRBJ2-3; perhaps TRBD2 as D (5 bases). Germline V lookup: CDR1 SGHRS, CDR2 YFSETQ. The CDR3 totals 15 residues. V was clipped by 3 bases and J by 2 bases, with 13 bases between them. CDR3 nucleotide sequence: TGCGCCAGCAGCTCCGGAGACCGGGACACAGATACGCAGTATTTT. Its protein is CASSSGDRDTDTQYF.

The V call is TRBV6-2 or TRBV6-3, the J call TRBJ2-3; 7 bases fit TRBD1. The CDR3 is 15 amino acids. CDR1 is MNHEY and CDR2 is SVGEGT in the germline V gene. V was clipped by 4 bases and J by 4 bases; unmatched bases: 8. As DNA, the CDR3 is TGTGCCAGCAGTTTTTGGCAGGGGGTTTCAGATACGCAGTATTTT. Translated, it gives CASSFWQGVSDTQYF.

This clonotype was found a few times. The genes are TRBV7-2 and TRBJ2-1, with D possibly matching TRBD2 (6 bases). Germline CDR1 is SGHTA and CDR2 is FQGNSA. The CDR3 length is 12 residues. The germline V and J ends were trimmed by 4 bases and 10 bases, with 11 bases remaining between them. The CDR3 is CASSSPGREQFF. The CDR3 DNA reads TGTGCCAGCAGCTCCCCCGGGAGAGAGCAGTTCTTC.

CDR3 DNA sequence: TGTGCCAGCGGGTACAGGGACTCCTACAATGAGCAGTTCTTC. Its protein is CASGYRDSYNEQFF. This rearrangement joins TRBV6-2 or TRBV6-3 to TRBJ2-1; TRBD1 is a possible D gene (6 bases). The V gene lost 8 bases and the J gene lost 0 bases, with 11 bases spanning the gap. CDR1 is MNHEY, CDR2 SVGEGT, per germline. CDR3 length equals 14 residues.

This clonotype came up a few times. The chain couples TRBV12-3 or TRBV12-4 to TRBJ1-2; D remains ambiguous. V lost 5 bases and J 3 bases, leaving 10 bases between the germline ends. The CDR3 sequence is 13 residues long. DNA for the CDR3: TGTGCCAGCAGTCAAGACATTGACTATGGCTACACCTTC. Its translation: CASSQDIDYGYTF.